The entry below describes one T cell receptor (beta chain). PCR used 60 Vbeta primers and 13 Jbeta primers. The table came from immunoSEQ multiplex PCR; TCRdb's copy has only in-frame clones and leaves some out. Of some 170,000 clones in the sample, 80% to 90% are singletons; the top ten hold 6.5% to 7.5%. This sample was taken from a study of cytomegalovirus exposure and HLA in healthy donors. Study as a whole: Around 86 million unique TCRs, all from HLA-typed donors, were included in an early release of the data.

This CDR3 has 18 residues. Germline V gives CDR1 SGHAT, CDR2 FQNNGV. V gave up 5 bases and J gave up 4 bases; unmatched junction bases: 16. This receptor was obtained from a woman in her 30s in good health and CMV-seropositive. Sequencing was carried out using PBMCs. The chain links TRBV11-2 to TRBJ1-1, with 10 bases that match TRBD1. The CDR3 DNA reads as TGTGCCAGCAGCCCCTCCCCGGGACAGGGGAAGATTGGCACTGAAGCTTTCTTT. Translated, it gives CASSPSPGQGKIGTEAFF.